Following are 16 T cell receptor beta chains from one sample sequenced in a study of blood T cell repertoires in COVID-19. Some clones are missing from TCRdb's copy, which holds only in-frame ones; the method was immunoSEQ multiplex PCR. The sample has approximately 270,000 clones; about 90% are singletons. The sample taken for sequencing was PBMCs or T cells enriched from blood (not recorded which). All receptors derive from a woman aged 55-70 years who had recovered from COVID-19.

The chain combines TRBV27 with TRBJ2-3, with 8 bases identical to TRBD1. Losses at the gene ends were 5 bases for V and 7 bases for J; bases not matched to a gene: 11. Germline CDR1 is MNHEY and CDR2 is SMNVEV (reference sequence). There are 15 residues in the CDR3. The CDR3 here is CASSLSSYRGYTQYF. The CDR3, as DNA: TGTGCCAGCAGTCTCTCCTCGTACAGGGGGTATACGCAGTATTTT.

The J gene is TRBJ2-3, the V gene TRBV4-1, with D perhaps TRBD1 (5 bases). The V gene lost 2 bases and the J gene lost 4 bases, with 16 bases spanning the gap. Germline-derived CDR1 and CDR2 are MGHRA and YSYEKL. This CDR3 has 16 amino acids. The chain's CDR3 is CASSQRAQGQADTQYF. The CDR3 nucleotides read TGCGCCAGCAGCCAACGGGCGCAGGGCCAGGCAGATACGCAGTATTTT.

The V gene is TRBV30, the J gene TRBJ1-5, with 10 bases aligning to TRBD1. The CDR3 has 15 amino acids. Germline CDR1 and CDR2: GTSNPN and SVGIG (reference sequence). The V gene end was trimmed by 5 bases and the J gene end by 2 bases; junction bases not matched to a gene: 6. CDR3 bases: TGTGCCTGGTCGGGGACAGGGGTGGGCAATCAGCCCCAGCATTTT. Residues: CAWSGTGVGNQPQHF.

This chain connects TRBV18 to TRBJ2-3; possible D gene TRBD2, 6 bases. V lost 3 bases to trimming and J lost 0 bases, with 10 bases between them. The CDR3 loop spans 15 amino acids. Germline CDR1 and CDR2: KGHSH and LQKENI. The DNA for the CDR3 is TGTGCCAGCTCACCGGTAGCGGCTAGCACAGATACGCAGTATTTT. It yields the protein CASSPVAASTDTQYF.

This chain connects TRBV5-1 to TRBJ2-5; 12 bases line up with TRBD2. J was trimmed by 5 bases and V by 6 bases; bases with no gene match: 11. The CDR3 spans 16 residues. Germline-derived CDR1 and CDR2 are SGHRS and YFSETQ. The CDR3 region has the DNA TGCGCCAGCACCCCTGCGCCCACTAGCGGGAGGGAGACCCAGTACTTC. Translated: CASTPAPTSGRETQYF.

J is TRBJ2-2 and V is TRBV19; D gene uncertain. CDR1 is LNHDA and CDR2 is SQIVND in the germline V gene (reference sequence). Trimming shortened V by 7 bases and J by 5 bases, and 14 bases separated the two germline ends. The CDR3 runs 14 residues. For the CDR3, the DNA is TGTGCCAGTACCAATCAAGAGGCAACCGGGGAGCTGTTTTTT. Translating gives CASTNQEATGELFF.

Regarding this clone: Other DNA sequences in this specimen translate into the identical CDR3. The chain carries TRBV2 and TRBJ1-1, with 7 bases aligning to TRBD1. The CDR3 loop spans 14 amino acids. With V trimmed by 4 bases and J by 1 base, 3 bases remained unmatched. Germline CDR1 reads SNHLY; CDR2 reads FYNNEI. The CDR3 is CASSGQGRNTEAFF. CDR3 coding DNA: TGTGCCAGCAGTGGACAGGGTAGGAACACTGAAGCTTTCTTT.

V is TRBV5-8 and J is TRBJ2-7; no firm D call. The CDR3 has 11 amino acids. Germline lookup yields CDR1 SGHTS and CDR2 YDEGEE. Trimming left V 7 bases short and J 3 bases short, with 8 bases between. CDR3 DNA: TGTGCCAGCTTGTCGGTCTACGAGCAGTACTTC. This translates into CASLSVYEQYF.

This CDR3 reads CASSPEGVSTEAFF. The CDR3 DNA sequence: TGTGCCAGTTCCCCCGAGGGGGTTAGCACTGAAGCTTTCTTT. The V call is TRBV19, the J call TRBJ1-1, with D tentatively TRBD1 (6 bases). Looked up from germline, CDR1 is LNHDA and CDR2 is SQIVND (reference sequence). Trimming shortened V by 8 bases and J by 4 bases, and 17 bases separated the two germline ends. This CDR3 spans 14 amino acids.

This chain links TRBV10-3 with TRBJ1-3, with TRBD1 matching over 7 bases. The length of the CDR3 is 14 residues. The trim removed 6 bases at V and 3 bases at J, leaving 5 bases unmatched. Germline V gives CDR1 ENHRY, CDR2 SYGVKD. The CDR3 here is CAIRDGQDGNTIYF. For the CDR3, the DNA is TGTGCCATCAGGGATGGACAGGATGGAAACACCATATATTTT.

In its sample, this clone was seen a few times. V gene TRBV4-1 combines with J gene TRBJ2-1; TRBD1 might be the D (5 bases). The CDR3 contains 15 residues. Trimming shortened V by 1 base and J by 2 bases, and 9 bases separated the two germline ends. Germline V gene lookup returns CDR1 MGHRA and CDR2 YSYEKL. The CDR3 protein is CASSQAGNPYNEQFF. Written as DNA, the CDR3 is TGCGCCAGCAGCCAAGCAGGGAACCCCTACAATGAGCAGTTCTTC.

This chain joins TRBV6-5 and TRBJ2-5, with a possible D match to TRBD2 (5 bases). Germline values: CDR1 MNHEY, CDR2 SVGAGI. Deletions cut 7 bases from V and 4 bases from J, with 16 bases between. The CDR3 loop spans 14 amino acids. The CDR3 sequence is CASIRLGEGETQYF. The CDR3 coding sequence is TGTGCCAGCATACGACTGGGAGAGGGAGAGACCCAGTACTTC.

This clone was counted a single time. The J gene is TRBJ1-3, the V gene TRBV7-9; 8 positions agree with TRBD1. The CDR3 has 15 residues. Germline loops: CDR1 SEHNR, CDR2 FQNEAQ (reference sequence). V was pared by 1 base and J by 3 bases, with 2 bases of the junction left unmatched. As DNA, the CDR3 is TGTGCCAGCAGCTTAGGGACAGGGTATGGAAACACCATATATTTT. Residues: CASSLGTGYGNTIYF.

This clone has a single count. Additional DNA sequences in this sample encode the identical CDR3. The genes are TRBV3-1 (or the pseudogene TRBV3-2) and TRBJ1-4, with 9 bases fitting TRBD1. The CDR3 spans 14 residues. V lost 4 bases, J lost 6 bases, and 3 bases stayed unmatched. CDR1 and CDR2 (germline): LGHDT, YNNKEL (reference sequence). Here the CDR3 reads CASSPGQGYEKLFF. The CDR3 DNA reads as TGTGCCAGCAGCCCGGGACAGGGTTATGAAAAACTGTTTTTT.

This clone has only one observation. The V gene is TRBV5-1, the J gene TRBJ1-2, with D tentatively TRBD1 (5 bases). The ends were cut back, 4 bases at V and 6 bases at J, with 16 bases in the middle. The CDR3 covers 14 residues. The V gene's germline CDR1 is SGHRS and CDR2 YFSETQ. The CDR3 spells CASSPGVGMDGYTF. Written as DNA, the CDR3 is TGCGCCAGCAGCCCGGGGGTCGGGATGGATGGCTACACCTTC.

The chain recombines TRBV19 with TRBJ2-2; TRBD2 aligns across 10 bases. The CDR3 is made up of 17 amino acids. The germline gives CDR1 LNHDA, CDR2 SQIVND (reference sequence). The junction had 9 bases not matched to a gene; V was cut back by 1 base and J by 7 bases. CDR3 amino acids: CASSIAKGASGSGELFF. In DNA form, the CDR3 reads TGTGCCAGTAGTATAGCAAAAGGGGCTAGCGGGAGCGGGGAGCTGTTTTTT.